A selection of T cell receptor beta chains follows, all from one sample in a study of blood T cell repertoires in COVID-19. The table came from immunoSEQ multiplex PCR; TCRdb's copy has only in-frame clones and leaves some out. Counted here are roughly 130,000 clones, about 80% occurring once; the ten biggest clones make up roughly 15%. The sample consisted of peripheral blood. Receptor source: a woman between 50 and 59 years old with acute or convalescent COVID-19. Both conserved end residues are part of each CDR3. Each record gives: D gene, clone size, J gene, V gene, CDR3 protein, CDR3 DNA. A D gene is named only where the DNA matches it firmly. Part of the rows lack a size; the others show once, few, many or a class for expanded clones.

TRBD2	NA	TRBJ2-7	TRBV5-1	CASSLKTSGGPYEQYF	TGCGCCAGCAGCTTGAAGACTAGCGGGGGGCCCTACGAGCAGTACTTC
TRBD2	NA	TRBJ2-1	TRBV7-6	CASSLAASGGASEQFF	TGTGCCAGCAGCTTAGCCGCTAGCGGGGGGGCCAGTGAGCAGTTCTTC
TRBD1	NA	TRBJ1-5	TRBV5-1	CARGLGQGACQPQHF	TGCGCCAGGGGCCTGGGGCAGGGGGCATGTCAGCCCCAGCATTTT
NA	once	TRBJ1-3	TRBV5-1	CASSPVAGPGNTIYF	TGCGCCAGCAGCCCGGTTGCAGGGCCTGGAAACACCATATATTTT
TRBD2	NA	TRBJ2-7	TRBV4-2	CASSQELAGHSYEQYF	TGTGCCAGCAGCCAGGAACTAGCGGGGCACTCCTACGAGCAGTACTTC
TRBD1	NA	TRBJ1-3	TRBV2	CASSTFGQGAGNTIYF	TGTGCCAGCAGTACCTTTGGACAGGGGGCTGGAAACACCATATATTTT
NA	once	TRBJ1-1	TRBV19	CASSIGRGNTEAFF	TGTGCCAGTAGTATTGGCAGGGGGAACACTGAAGCTTTCTTT
NA	NA	TRBJ1-5	TRBV3-1/TRBV3-2	CASSKGQGGQPQHF	TGTGCCAGCAGTAAAGGGCAGGGAGGTCAGCCCCAGCATTTT
TRBD1	NA	TRBJ1-6	TRBV19	CASSGRTGENSPLHF	TGTGCCAGTAGTGGTCGGACAGGGGAAAATTCACCCCTCCACTTT
TRBD1	NA	TRBJ1-1	TRBV30	CAWNLDRADTEAFF	TGTGCCTGGAACCTAGACAGGGCGGACACTGAAGCTTTCTTT
NA	NA	TRBJ2-2	TRBV6-2/TRBV6-3	CASSYGRSNTGELFF	TGTGCCAGCAGTTACGGCAGGTCGAACACCGGGGAGCTGTTTTTT
NA	NA	TRBJ1-2	TRBV21-1	CASRKGQSRSYGYTF	TGTGCCAGCCGAAAGGGACAGTCGAGATCCTATGGCTACACCTTC
NA	NA	TRBJ1-4	TRBV19	CASSIYQNEKLFF	TGTGCCAGTAGTATATACCAGAATGAAAAACTGTTTTTT
NA	NA	TRBJ1-4	TRBV2	CASKPSPPNHNEKLFF	TGTGCCAGCAAGCCCTCACCCCCAAATCATAATGAAAAACTGTTTTTT
TRBD1	NA	TRBJ1-4	TRBV2	CASKGQGINEKLFF	TGTGCCAGCAAAGGACAGGGAATAAATGAAAAACTGTTTTTT
TRBD1	NA	TRBJ1-6	TRBV27	CASSLGQGRSPLHF	TGTGCCAGCAGTCTGGGACAGGGTCGTTCACCCCTCCACTTT
TRBD2	NA	TRBJ2-1	TRBV13	CASSLRTSGYNEQFF	TGTGCCAGCAGCTTAAGAACTAGCGGTTACAATGAGCAGTTCTTC
NA	NA	TRBJ1-1	TRBV30	CAWSVETFEAFF	TGTGCCTGGAGTGTAGAGACTTTTGAAGCTTTCTTT
NA	NA	TRBJ1-6	TRBV2	CASGGPLRNSPLHF	TGTGCCAGTGGAGGCCCCCTCAGAAATTCACCCCTCCACTTT
TRBD1	NA	TRBJ2-2	TRBV30	CAWRRGQGNTGELFF	TGTGCCTGGAGGCGGGGACAGGGTAACACCGGGGAGCTGTTTTTT
NA	NA	TRBJ2-1	TRBV6-1	CASSEAGQQQFF	TGTGCCAGCAGTGAAGCCGGACAGCAGCAGTTCTTC
NA	NA	TRBJ1-3	TRBV5-8	CASTRGGSGNTIYF	TGTGCCAGCACCCGAGGGGGCTCTGGAAACACCATATATTTT
TRBD1	NA	TRBJ1-2	TRBV6-6	CASGDRLIYGYTF	TGTGCCAGCGGGGACAGGCTCATCTATGGCTACACCTTC
NA	NA	TRBJ1-6	TRBV4-2	CASSQDGGADSPLHF	TGTGCCAGCAGCCAAGATGGAGGGGCGGATTCACCCCTCCACTTT
NA	NA	TRBJ2-3	TRBV29-1	CSADSAEGFTDTQYF	TGCAGCGCCGACTCGGCGGAGGGGTTCACAGATACGCAGTATTTT
TRBD1	NA	TRBJ2-1	TRBV29-1	CSVRGDRGSREQFF	TGCAGCGTGAGAGGGGACAGGGGTTCACGAGAGCAGTTCTTC
NA	NA	TRBJ1-4	TRBV5-6	CASSLGTVTNEKLFF	TGTGCCAGCAGCTTGGGGACAGTTACTAATGAAAAACTGTTTTTT
NA	NA	TRBJ1-2	TRBV6-5	CASSYSLGANYGYTF	TGTGCCAGCAGTTACTCGTTGGGAGCTAACTATGGCTACACCTTC
NA	NA	TRBJ2-1	TRBV5-1	CASSPEGGAFYNEQFF	TGCGCCAGCAGCCCCGAGGGGGGGGCTTTCTACAATGAGCAGTTCTTC
NA	few	TRBJ2-2	TRBV13	CASSPPSLSRTSTGELFF	TGTGCCAGCAGCCCACCAAGCTTATCTAGAACGAGCACCGGGGAGCTGTTTTTT
TRBD1	NA	TRBJ1-4	TRBV6-5	CASSYGGTGEKLFF	TGTGCCAGCAGTTACGGGGGGACAGGGGAAAAACTGTTTTTT
NA	NA	TRBJ1-1	TRBV7-9	CASSLKGPNTEAFF	TGTGCCAGCAGCTTAAAGGGGCCGAACACTGAAGCTTTCTTT
NA	NA	TRBJ1-5	TRBV6-5	CASSSAEVGPQHF	TGTGCCAGCAGTTCGGCGGAAGTGGGGCCCCAGCATTTT